This is a list of T cell receptor beta chains from one sample in a study of cytomegalovirus exposure and HLA in healthy donors. Profiling relied on immunoSEQ multiplex PCR, and the TCRdb table lists in-frame clones only, not all of them. The repertoire includes about 160,000 clones, 60% to 80% of them detected once, and 1.3% to 1.5% sits in the top ten. The specimen sequenced was PBMCs. Receptors were obtained from a woman in her thirties in good health and CMV-seronegative. CDR3s leave out the opening cysteine and the closing phenylalanine or tryptophan. The D gene is left open where the match is weak.

TRBV2	NA	TRBJ2-2	ASSPSEVVGELF
TRBV5-1	NA	TRBJ1-2	ASSQQGSEGYT
TRBV5-1	NA	TRBJ1-6	ASSWTSWGREGPLH
TRBV19	NA	TRBJ2-1	ASSSPSSSYNEQF
TRBV2	TRBD1	TRBJ1-1	ASRLQGMNTEAF
TRBV27	TRBD1	TRBJ1-5	ASSLRQGGNQPQH
TRBV13	NA	TRBJ2-1	ASQGNRDEQF
TRBV5-4	TRBD2	TRBJ2-2	ASSFGLAGNTGELF
TRBV19	TRBD2	TRBJ2-2	ASKAGGNTGELF
TRBV27	NA	TRBJ2-3	ASSPRRQSDTQY
TRBV29-1	TRBD1	TRBJ1-2	SVGTGGDYGYT
TRBV27	NA	TRBJ1-1	ASKRGGVNTEAF
TRBV7-6	TRBD2	TRBJ2-3	ASSGRTSGTDTQY
TRBV19	TRBD1	TRBJ1-1	ASSQGADAEAF
TRBV19	TRBD1	TRBJ1-4	ASRDRLNEKLF
TRBV7-3	NA	TRBJ2-2	ASSFTQGELF
TRBV28	NA	TRBJ2-7	ASSFPSRGDSNYEQY
TRBV5-1	NA	TRBJ1-4	ASSAGMSATNEKLF
TRBV11-2	NA	TRBJ1-2	ASSLRRDYGYT
TRBV10-3	NA	TRBJ1-6	ASTGSLDAHLDNSPLH
TRBV12-5	NA	TRBJ1-2	ASGLRGIRYGYT
TRBV19	TRBD2	TRBJ2-7	ASSIVAGAYEQY
TRBV6-1	NA	TRBJ1-1	ATIPGAF
TRBV6-1	NA	NA	ASKIPTGTAEQY
TRBV5-6	NA	TRBJ1-2	ASSLDTSNYGYT
TRBV5-1	TRBD1	TRBJ1-1	ASSSPGQGPEAF
TRBV5-1	NA	TRBJ2-2	ASSSRTSTGELF
TRBV28	TRBD1	TRBJ1-2	ASSPPGTGVYLNYGYT
TRBV6-5	NA	TRBJ1-5	ASSVDRGNQPQH
TRBV6-5	TRBD2	TRBJ2-3	ASSAGTNTDTQY
TRBV7-9	TRBD1	TRBJ2-5	ASSLGGTGQETQY
TRBV14	TRBD1	TRBJ2-1	ASSQVQGARYNEQF
TRBV5-5	NA	TRBJ1-6	ASSRDSPTHNSPLH
TRBV10-3	NA	TRBJ1-2	ATSHLVIYGYT
TRBV6-5	NA	TRBJ1-2	ASSYEGAPRGYT
TRBV6-1	NA	TRBJ1-4	ASSEGLATNEKLF
TRBV5-5	TRBD2	TRBJ2-1	ASSLAGTSGYNEQF
TRBV27	NA	TRBJ2-5	ASSFSRGETQY
TRBV5-3	NA	TRBJ1-1	ARSSGQSNTEAF
TRBV5-1	TRBD2	TRBJ2-1	ASSSSGTSRLNEQF
TRBV14	TRBD1	TRBJ2-1	ASSQAWTGIREQF
TRBV7-3	NA	TRBJ2-3	ASSLGGGQGTDTQY
TRBV9	TRBD1	TRBJ1-6	ASSVGQEKGSPLH
TRBV5-1	NA	TRBJ2-1	ASSPGPGGNEQF
TRBV4-1	NA	TRBJ1-4	ASSPNYEKLF
TRBV9	NA	TRBJ2-1	ASSPGREQF
TRBV9	NA	TRBJ1-1	ASSVDPTGNTEAF
TRBV11-1	TRBD1	TRBJ2-7	ASSPSPGTGAYEQY
TRBV2	NA	TRBJ2-2	ASREGNSNTGELF
TRBV23-1	TRBD1	TRBJ2-2	ASSQGKGGWGGELF
TRBV15	TRBD1	TRBJ1-2	ATSVPGQGDYGYT
TRBV5-1	NA	TRBJ1-1	ASSLVATEAF
TRBV4-1	NA	TRBJ2-7	ASSQERGVPYEQY
TRBV5-5	TRBD1	TRBJ2-7	ASSFPLQGPPGEQY
TRBV2	NA	TRBJ1-4	ASRSAGATNEKLF
TRBV6-6	TRBD2	NA	ASSAGGGAYEQY